The sequence of this T cell receptor (beta chain) was determined in a study of cytomegalovirus exposure and HLA in healthy donors. General observations from the study: In a later analysis, productive TCRs from donors in an Asian-associated ancestry cluster reportedly carried fewer N-insertions than the cohort mean.

As to this clone: Its antigen is not known.

60 Vbeta and 13 Jbeta primers were used in PCR. Assay used: immunoSEQ multiplex PCR; TCRdb lists only in-frame clones, some missing. The sample holds over 70,000 clones, roughly 80% seen once. This clonotype was sampled from a man aged 50-59 years in good health and CMV-seropositive. Material for sequencing was PBMCs.

CDR3 sequence: CASSSGTALRGQYF. The CDR3 DNA follows: TGTGCCAGCAGCTCCGGGACAGCCCTACGAGGGCAGTACTTC. The chain employs TRBV7-9 and TRBJ2-7; 7 bases line up with TRBD1. Germline trimming cut 4 bases from V and 9 bases from J; bases unmatched to any gene: 12. The CDR3 extends over 14 amino acids. Germline-derived CDR1 and CDR2 are SEHNR and FQNEAQ (reference sequence).